This TCR beta chain is drawn from a study of CD8+ T cells in alopecia areata. Treatment denoted: oral pan-JAK inhibitor, 5-10 mg twice daily. It was cDNA, reverse transcribed from extracted RNA, that served as the sequencing template. Assay used: immunoSEQ multiplex PCR; TCRdb lists only in-frame clones, some missing. The sample consists of around 150,000 clones, roughly four fifths of them appearing once. The origin of this receptor is a human donor with alopecia areata. The sequencing used CD8+ T cells sorted from blood, collected at week 4, from a patient treated with tofacitinib.

CDR3: CASRRGVGTEAFF. The CDR3, as DNA: TGCGCCAGCCGTCGCGGGGTAGGCACTGAAGCTTTCTTT. V gene TRBV5-1 combines with J gene TRBJ1-1; D ambiguous. The CDR3 totals 13 residues. V lost 7 bases, J lost 4 bases, and 14 bases lay in between. The germline gives CDR1 SGHRS, CDR2 YFSETQ.